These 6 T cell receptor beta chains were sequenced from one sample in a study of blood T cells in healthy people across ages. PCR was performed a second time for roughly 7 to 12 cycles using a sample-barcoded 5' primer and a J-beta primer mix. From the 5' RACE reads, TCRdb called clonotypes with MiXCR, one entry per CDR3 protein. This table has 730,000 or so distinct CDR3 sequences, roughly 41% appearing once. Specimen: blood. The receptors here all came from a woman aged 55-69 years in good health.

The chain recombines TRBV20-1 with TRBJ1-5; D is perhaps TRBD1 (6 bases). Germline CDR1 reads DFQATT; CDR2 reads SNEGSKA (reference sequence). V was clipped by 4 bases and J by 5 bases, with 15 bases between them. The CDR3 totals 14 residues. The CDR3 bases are TGCAGTGCTACCGGTGACAGGAATTATCAGCCCCAGCATTTT. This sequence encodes CSATGDRNYQPQHF.

CDR3 DNA: TGTGCCAGCAGCATACAGGGGTACAGTCAGTTCTTC. This translates into CASSIQGYSQFF. The chain employs TRBV7-3 and TRBJ2-1, with TRBD1 matching 7 bases. The CDR3 consists of 12 residues. Per germline, CDR1 SGHTA and CDR2 FQGTGA. The V segment lost 5 bases and the J segment 13 bases; nucleotides outside the gene matches: 8.

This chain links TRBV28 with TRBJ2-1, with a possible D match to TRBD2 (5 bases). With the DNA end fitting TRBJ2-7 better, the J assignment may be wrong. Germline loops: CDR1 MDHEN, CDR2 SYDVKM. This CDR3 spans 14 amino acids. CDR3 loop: CASSLVRAYNEQYF. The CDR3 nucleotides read TGTGCCAGCAGCTTAGTGAGGGCATACAATGAGCAGTACTTC.

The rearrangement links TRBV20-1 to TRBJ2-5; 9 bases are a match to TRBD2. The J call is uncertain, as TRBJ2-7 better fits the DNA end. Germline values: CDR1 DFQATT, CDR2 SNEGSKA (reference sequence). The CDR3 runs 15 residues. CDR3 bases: TGCAGTGCTAGAGTTAGCGGGAGATTGAGCTACGAGCAGTACTTC. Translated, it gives CSARVSGRLSYEQYF.

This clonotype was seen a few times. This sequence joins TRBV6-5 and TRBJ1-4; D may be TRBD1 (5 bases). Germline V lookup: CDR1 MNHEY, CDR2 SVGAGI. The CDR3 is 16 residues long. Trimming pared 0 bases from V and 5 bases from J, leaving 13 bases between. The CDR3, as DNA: TGTGCCAGCAGTTACTCTGGGGCAGGGTTGAATGAAAAACTGTTTTTT. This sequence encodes CASSYSGAGLNEKLFF.

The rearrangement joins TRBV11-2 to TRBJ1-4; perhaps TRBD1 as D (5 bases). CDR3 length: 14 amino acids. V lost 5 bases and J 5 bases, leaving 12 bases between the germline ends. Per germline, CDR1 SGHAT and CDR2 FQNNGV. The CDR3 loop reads CASSLGTSNEKLFF. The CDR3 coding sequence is TGTGCCAGCAGCCTCGGGACCTCAAATGAAAAACTGTTTTTT.